This is a list of T cell receptor beta chains from one sample in a study of blood T cell repertoires in COVID-19. Data came from immunoSEQ multiplex PCR; TCRdb stores just in-frame clones and leaves some out. The sample carries roughly 70,000 clones, approximately 93% recorded once. The material sequenced was peripheral blood. Source of these receptors: a man aged 50 to 59 with COVID-19, enrolled during active disease. Each CDR3 is given with its conserved first and last residue. Each record gives: D gene, clone size, V gene, J gene, CDR3 protein, CDR3 DNA. The D gene is left open where the match is weak. Clone sizes are given selectively: once, few, many, or a class where the clone is expanded.

NA	NA	TRBV7-8	TRBJ2-1	CASTSSGYSYNEQFF	TGTGCCAGCACCTCAAGCGGATACTCCTACAATGAGCAGTTCTTC
TRBD2	NA	TRBV11-2	TRBJ2-1	CASRGTSGSNEQFF	TGTGCCAGCAGAGGGACTAGCGGGAGCAATGAGCAGTTCTTC
NA	NA	TRBV23-1	TRBJ2-1	CASSRRGPRSYNEQFF	TGCGCCAGCAGTAGGCGGGGGCCCCGTTCCTACAATGAGCAGTTCTTC
NA	NA	TRBV18	TRBJ2-2	CASSPQTITGELFF	TGTGCCAGCTCACCACAGACTATCACCGGGGAGCTGTTTTTT
NA	NA	TRBV28	TRBJ1-2	CASSFLTDYGYTF	TGTGCCAGCAGTTTTTTAACTGACTATGGCTACACCTTC
TRBD1	NA	TRBV18	TRBJ2-1	CASSPALQGAHNEQFF	TGTGCCAGCTCACCAGCGTTACAGGGGGCCCACAATGAGCAGTTCTTC
NA	NA	TRBV28	TRBJ2-1	CASIGLISSYNEQFF	TGTGCCAGCATCGGACTCATAAGCTCCTACAATGAGCAGTTCTTC
TRBD2	NA	TRBV28	TRBJ2-7	CASSFPRTQTSGRESSYEQYF	TGTGCCAGCAGTTTCCCTAGAACCCAGACTAGCGGGAGGGAGAGCTCCTACGAGCAGTACTTC
NA	few	TRBV12-3/TRBV12-4	TRBJ1-5	CASSAGAGRPQHF	TGTGCCAGCAGTGCCGGGGCCGGGAGGCCCCAGCATTTT
NA	NA	TRBV28	TRBJ2-2	CATTGSGARRTGELFF	TGTGCCACCACAGGGAGCGGGGCCAGAAGAACCGGGGAGCTGTTTTTT
TRBD1	NA	TRBV28	TRBJ1-1	CASSFGTVTINTEAFF	TGTGCCAGCAGTTTCGGGACAGTTACTATTAACACTGAAGCTTTCTTT
TRBD1	NA	TRBV4-1	TRBJ2-2	CASSQDVRTGTNTGELFF	TGCGCCAGCAGCCAAGATGTACGGACAGGGACGAACACCGGGGAGCTGTTTTTT
TRBD2	NA	TRBV2	TRBJ2-1	CASKTSGMNEQFF	TGTGCCAGCAAAACTAGCGGGATGAATGAGCAGTTCTTC
NA	NA	TRBV6-5	TRBJ1-5	CASSEDIYQPQHF	TGTGCCAGCAGCGAGGACATTTATCAGCCCCAGCATTTT
TRBD1	NA	TRBV28	TRBJ1-4	CASSLGGQDNEKLFF	TGTGCCAGCAGTTTGGGGGGACAGGATAATGAAAAACTGTTTTTT
NA	NA	TRBV9	TRBJ2-7	CASSRGGTPSYEQYF	TGTGCCAGCAGTAGGGGGGGAACGCCGTCCTACGAGCAGTACTTC
TRBD1	NA	TRBV5-1	TRBJ2-5	CASSWYRGRLDAEETQYF	TGCGCCAGCAGCTGGTACAGGGGGCGCTTAGATGCGGAAGAGACCCAGTACTTC
NA	NA	TRBV7-9	TRBJ1-2	CASSLDAPVFSGYGYTF	TGTGCCAGCAGCTTAGACGCACCAGTGTTCAGCGGCTATGGCTACACCTTC
NA	NA	TRBV6-1	TRBJ2-7	CASSETTPLDEQYF	TGTGCCAGCAGTGAGACGACACCTCTCGACGAGCAGTACTTC
TRBD2	once	TRBV10-3	TRBJ2-2	CAISGSRGGTGELFF	TGTGCCATCAGTGGGTCGCGGGGGGGAACCGGGGAGCTGTTTTTT
NA	NA	TRBV5-8	TRBJ1-2	CASSLSFRAQGYTF	TGTGCCAGCAGCTTGAGTTTCAGGGCCCAGGGCTACACCTTC
TRBD2	NA	TRBV9	TRBJ2-1	CASSVAGRDGRRENEQFF	TGTGCCAGCAGCGTAGCCGGGAGGGACGGGAGAAGGGAGAATGAGCAGTTCTTC
NA	NA	TRBV24-1	TRBJ2-1	CATSDFGEQFF	TGTGCCACCAGTGATTTCGGTGAGCAGTTCTTC
NA	once	TRBV11-2	TRBJ2-7	CASSLAGSYEQYF	TGTGCCAGCAGCCTCGCAGGCTCCTACGAGCAGTACTTC
NA	once	TRBV7-6	TRBJ2-7	CASSLSPRGSAYEQYF	TGTGCCAGCAGCTTATCCCCCCGCGGATCGGCCTACGAGCAGTACTTC
TRBD2	NA	TRBV11-2	TRBJ2-1	CASSLVRRDYGEQFF	TGTGCCAGCAGCTTAGTTCGGCGGGACTATGGTGAGCAGTTCTTC
TRBD2	NA	TRBV5-6	TRBJ2-1	CASSFLAGGAYNEQFF	TGTGCCAGCAGTTTCCTAGCGGGAGGGGCCTACAATGAGCAGTTCTTC
NA	NA	TRBV6-5	TRBJ2-1	CASSRLGNEQFF	TGTGCCAGCAGCCGACTAGGCAATGAGCAGTTCTTC
NA	NA	TRBV7-9	TRBJ1-5	CASSLVQGSNQPQHF	TGTGCCAGCAGCTTAGTTCAGGGTAGCAATCAGCCCCAGCATTTT
NA	NA	TRBV7-3	TRBJ2-2	CASSLYTGADTGELFF	TGTGCCAGCAGCTTATATACGGGAGCGGACACCGGGGAGCTGTTTTTT
NA	once	TRBV10-2	TRBJ1-6	CASTTGRNNSPLHF	TGCGCCAGCACGACGGGGAGAAATAATTCACCCCTCCACTTT
NA	NA	TRBV18	TRBJ1-1	CASSPRESEAFF	TGTGCCAGCTCACCACGGGAGTCTGAGGCTTTCTTT
TRBD1	NA	TRBV7-2	TRBJ2-2	CASSLRDSFGGELFF	TGTGCCAGCAGCCTCCGGGACAGCTTTGGCGGGGAGCTGTTTTTT
NA	NA	TRBV5-1	TRBJ2-5	CASSLVSAPSGTQYF	TGCGCCAGCAGCTTGGTTTCGGCCCCTTCGGGGACCCAGTACTTC
NA	NA	TRBV5-1	TRBJ2-1	CASSNSGTYNEQFF	TGCGCCAGCTCGAACAGCGGCACCTACAATGAGCAGTTCTTC
NA	NA	TRBV7-9	TRBJ1-1	CASSQTGNTEAFF	TGTGCCAGCAGCCAGACAGGGAACACTGAAGCTTTCTTT
NA	NA	TRBV11-2	TRBJ2-7	CASRRTGTSYEQYF	TGTGCCAGCAGGCGAACAGGGACCTCCTACGAGCAGTACTTC
TRBD2	NA	TRBV19	TRBJ2-1	CASSIDRLAGEHEQFF	TGTGCCAGTAGTATAGATCGTCTAGCGGGAGAGCATGAGCAGTTCTTC
TRBD1	NA	TRBV29-1	TRBJ2-2	CSADRGNTGELFF	TGCAGCGCGGACAGGGGAAACACCGGGGAGCTGTTTTTT
NA	NA	TRBV2	TRBJ2-1	CASSEQTILNEQFF	TGTGCCAGCAGCGAACAGACTATCCTCAATGAGCAGTTCTTC
NA	NA	TRBV19	TRBJ1-6	CASSPDRTNSPLHF	TGTGCCAGTAGTCCCGACAGGACGAATTCACCCCTCCACTTT
NA	once	TRBV7-9	TRBJ2-5	CASSLLQTETQYF	TGTGCCAGCAGCTTGTTACAGACAGAGACCCAGTACTTC
NA	NA	TRBV7-9	TRBJ2-1	CASSARNEQFF	TGTGCCAGCAGCGCCAGGAATGAGCAGTTCTTC
NA	NA	TRBV30	TRBJ2-2	CAWNGGDKNTGELFF	TGTGCCTGGAATGGGGGGGACAAGAACACCGGGGAGCTGTTTTTT
NA	NA	TRBV19	TRBJ1-5	CASKRQINQPQHF	TGTGCCAGTAAAAGACAGATAAATCAGCCCCAGCATTTT
NA	NA	TRBV9	TRBJ2-3	CASSVGVRQYF	TGTGCCAGCAGCGTAGGAGTTAGGCAGTATTTT
TRBD2	NA	TRBV19	TRBJ2-1	CASSRGSGSYEQFF	TGTGCCAGTAGCCGGGGTAGCGGGAGTTATGAGCAGTTCTTC
NA	NA	TRBV6-5	TRBJ2-4	CASSTPSLGNIQYF	TGTGCCAGCAGTACTCCGAGTCTCGGAAACATTCAGTACTTC
TRBD1	NA	TRBV6-5	TRBJ1-1	CASSMDRANTEAFF	TGTGCCAGCAGTATGGACAGGGCGAACACTGAAGCTTTCTTT
NA	NA	TRBV19	TRBJ1-5	CASSMGRDYGQPQHF	TGTGCCAGTAGTATGGGTCGAGATTACGGGCAGCCCCAGCATTTT